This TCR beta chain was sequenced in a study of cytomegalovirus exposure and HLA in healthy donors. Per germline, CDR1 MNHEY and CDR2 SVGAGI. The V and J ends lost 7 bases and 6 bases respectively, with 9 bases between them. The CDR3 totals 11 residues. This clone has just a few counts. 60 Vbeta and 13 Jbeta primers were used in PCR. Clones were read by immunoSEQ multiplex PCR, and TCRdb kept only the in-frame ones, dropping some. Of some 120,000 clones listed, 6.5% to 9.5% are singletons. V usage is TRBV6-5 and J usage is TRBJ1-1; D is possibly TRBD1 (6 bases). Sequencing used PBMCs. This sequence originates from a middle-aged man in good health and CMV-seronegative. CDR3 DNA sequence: TGTGCCAGCAAAACAGGGTCTGAAGCTTTCTTT. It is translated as CASKTGSEAFF.